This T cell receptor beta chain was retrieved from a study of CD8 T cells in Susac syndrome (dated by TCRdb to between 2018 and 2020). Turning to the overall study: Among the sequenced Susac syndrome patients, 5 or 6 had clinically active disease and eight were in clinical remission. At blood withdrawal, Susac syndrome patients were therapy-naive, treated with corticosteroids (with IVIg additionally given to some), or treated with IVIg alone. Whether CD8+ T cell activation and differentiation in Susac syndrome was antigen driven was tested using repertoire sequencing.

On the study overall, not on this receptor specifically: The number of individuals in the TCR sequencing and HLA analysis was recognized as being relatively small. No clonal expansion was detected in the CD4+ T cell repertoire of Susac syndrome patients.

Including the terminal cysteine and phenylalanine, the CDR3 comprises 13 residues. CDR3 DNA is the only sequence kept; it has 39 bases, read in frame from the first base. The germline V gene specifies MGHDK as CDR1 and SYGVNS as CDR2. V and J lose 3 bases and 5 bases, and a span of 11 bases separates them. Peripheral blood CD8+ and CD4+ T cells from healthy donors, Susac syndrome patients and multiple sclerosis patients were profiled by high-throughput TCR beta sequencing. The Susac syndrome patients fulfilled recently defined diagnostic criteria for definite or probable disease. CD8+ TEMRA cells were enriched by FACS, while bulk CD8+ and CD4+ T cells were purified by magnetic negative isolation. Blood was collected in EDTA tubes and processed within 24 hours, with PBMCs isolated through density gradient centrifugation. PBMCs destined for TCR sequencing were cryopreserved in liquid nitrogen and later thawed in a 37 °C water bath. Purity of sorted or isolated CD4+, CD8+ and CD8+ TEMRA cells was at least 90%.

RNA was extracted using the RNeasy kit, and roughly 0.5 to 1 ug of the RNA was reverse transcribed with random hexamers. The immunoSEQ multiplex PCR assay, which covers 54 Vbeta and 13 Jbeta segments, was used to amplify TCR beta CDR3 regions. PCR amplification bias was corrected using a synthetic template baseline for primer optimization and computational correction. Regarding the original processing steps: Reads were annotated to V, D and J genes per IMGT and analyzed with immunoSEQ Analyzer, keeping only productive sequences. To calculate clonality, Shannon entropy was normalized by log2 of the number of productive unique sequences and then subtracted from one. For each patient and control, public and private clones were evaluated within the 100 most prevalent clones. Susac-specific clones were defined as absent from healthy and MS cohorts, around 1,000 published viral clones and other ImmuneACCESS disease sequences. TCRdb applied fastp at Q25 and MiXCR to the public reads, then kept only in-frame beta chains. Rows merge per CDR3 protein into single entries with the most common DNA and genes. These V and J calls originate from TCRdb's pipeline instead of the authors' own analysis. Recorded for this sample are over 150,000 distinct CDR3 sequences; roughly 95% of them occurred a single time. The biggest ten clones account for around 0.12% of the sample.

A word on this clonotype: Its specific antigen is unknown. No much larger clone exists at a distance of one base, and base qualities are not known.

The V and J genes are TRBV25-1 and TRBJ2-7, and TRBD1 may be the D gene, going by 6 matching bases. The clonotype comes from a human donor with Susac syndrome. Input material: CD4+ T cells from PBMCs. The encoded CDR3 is CASSDTNRDEQYF. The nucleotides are TGTGCCAGCAGTGACACCAACAGGGACGAGCAGTACTTC.